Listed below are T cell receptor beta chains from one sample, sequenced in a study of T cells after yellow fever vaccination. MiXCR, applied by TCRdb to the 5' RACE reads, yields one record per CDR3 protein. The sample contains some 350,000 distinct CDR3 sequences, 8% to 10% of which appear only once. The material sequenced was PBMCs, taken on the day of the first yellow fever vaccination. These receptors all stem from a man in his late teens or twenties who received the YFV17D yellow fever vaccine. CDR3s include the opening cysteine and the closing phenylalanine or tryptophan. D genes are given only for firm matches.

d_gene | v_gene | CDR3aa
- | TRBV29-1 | CSVEGVGHPLQETQYF
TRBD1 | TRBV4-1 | CASSQVLRTGSNYGYTF
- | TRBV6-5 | CASGNRGGIQETQYF
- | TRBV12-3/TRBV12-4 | CASRQVWNTEAFF
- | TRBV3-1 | CASSQEGSAYNEQFF
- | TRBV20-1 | CSARDIRSQSNSPLHF
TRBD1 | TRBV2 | CASTEGARGYTF
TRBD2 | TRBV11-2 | CASSLGLAGDYTDTQYF
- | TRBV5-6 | CASSDSYNEQFF
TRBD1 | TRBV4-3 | CASSQWAGQGGAEAFF